This passage covers 10 T cell receptor beta chains from one sample sequenced in a study of response to subunit inactivated influenza vaccine. TCRdb redid the calling of the RT-PCR reads with MiXCR, one entry per CDR3 protein. The data contain under 200,000 distinct CDR3 sequences, around 12% of them seen just once; the ten biggest clones take up around 32%. These sequences were also reported in another study, on T cells expressing NK-cell markers. That paper adds: It was by 5'RACE template switching with UMIs that TCR beta cDNA was made.

The sample consisted of CD8+ T cells sorted from PBMCs, taken less than 13 days after vaccination. The source is a man between 45 and 60 years old who received an inactivated influenza vaccine.

V usage is TRBV11-2 and J usage is TRBJ2-7, with D unclear. V was pared by 4 bases and J by 3 bases, with 10 bases between. CDR3 length: 13 residues. Per the germline V gene, CDR1 is SGHAT and CDR2 is FQNNGV. The CDR3 loop reads CASSSSEVYEQYF. The CDR3 coding sequence is TGTGCCAGCAGCTCCTCGGAAGTCTACGAGCAGTACTTC.

The chain has TRBV10-3 and TRBJ2-3; D not resolved. Germline loops: CDR1 ENHRY, CDR2 SYGVKD. The CDR3 has 13 residues. V lost 3 bases and J 6 bases, leaving 10 bases between the germline ends. The CDR3 is CAISDLGSDTQYF. The CDR3 nucleotides are TGTGCCATCAGTGACTTGGGTTCGGATACGCAGTATTTT.

The rearrangement links TRBV6-2 or TRBV6-3 to TRBJ1-5, with 9 bases that match TRBD1. The CDR3 covers 14 residues. V lost 5 bases, J lost 5 bases, and 4 bases stayed unmatched. Germline CDR1 reads MNHEY; CDR2 reads SVGEGT. CDR3 protein: CASSHHRGHQPQHF. The CDR3 nucleotides are TGTGCCAGCAGTCATCACAGGGGGCATCAGCCCCAGCATTTT.

The gene calls are TRBV19 and TRBJ1-1, with D possibly matching TRBD1 (5 bases). Per germline, CDR1 LNHDA and CDR2 SQIVND (reference sequence). V shed 3 bases and J shed 4 bases, with 9 bases lying between them. The CDR3 is 13 residues long. The CDR3 coding sequence is TGTGCCAGTAGTATGGGGCGCTTCACTGAAGCTTTCTTT. It codes for CASSMGRFTEAFF.

Points on this clonotype: Sequence at one end of the junction differs from germline and may be a read error. The rearrangement links TRBV27 to TRBJ2-1; the match to TRBD2 covers 11 bases. Germline CDR1 is MNHEY and CDR2 is SMNVEV (reference sequence). The CDR3 loop spans 15 amino acids. Here the CDR3 DNA reads TGTGCCAGCAATTTAGCGGGGGGGTCGTACAATGAGCAGTTCTTC. Translation gives CASNLAGGSYNEQFF.

This clonotype appeared a few times. This chain links TRBV19 with TRBJ1-1; D possibly corresponds to TRBD1 (6 bases). Germline values: CDR1 LNHDA, CDR2 SQIVND (reference sequence). The V gene lost 6 bases and the J gene lost 6 bases, with 11 bases spanning the gap. The CDR3 contains 12 residues. The CDR3 loop is CASRTGYSEAFF. CDR3 nucleotides: TGTGCCAGTAGAACAGGGTACTCTGAAGCTTTCTTT.

This clonotype was picked up a small number of times. The chain employs TRBV4-3 and TRBJ2-3, with a tentative D call TRBD2 (5 bases). CDR1 is LGHNA, CDR2 YSLEER, per germline. V was pared by 1 base and J by 2 bases, with 16 bases between. CDR3 length: 17 amino acids. Written as DNA, the CDR3 is TGCGCCAGCAGCCAAGGCGGGCACGGGGATTTCACAGATACGCAGTATTTT. Translated, it gives CASSQGGHGDFTDTQYF.

This clonotype was found a few times. The rearrangement uses TRBV4-2 and TRBJ1-1, with a possible D match to TRBD1 (5 bases). CDR3 size: 15 residues. The germline CDR1 and CDR2 sequences are LGHNA and YNFKEQ. Trimming removed 0 bases at V and 8 bases at J, with 16 bases between. The CDR3 region is CASSQDRTGTAEAFF. DNA for the CDR3: TGTGCCAGCAGCCAAGATCGAACCGGGACGGCAGAAGCTTTCTTT.

This chain connects TRBV13 to TRBJ2-7; D could derive from TRBD1 or TRBD2 (5 bases each). The V gene lost 2 bases and the J gene lost 0 bases, with 8 bases spanning the gap. Germline CDR1 is PRHDT and CDR2 is FYEKMQ (reference sequence). This CDR3 region has 14 residues. For the CDR3, the DNA is TGTGCCAGCAGCTTACGGGGACCCTCCTACGAGCAGTACTTC. The encoded protein is CASSLRGPSYEQYF. The full variable domain, its missing parts supplied by reference TRBV13 and TRBJ2-7, is AAGVIQSPRHLIKEKRETATLKCYPIPRHDTVYWYQQGPGQDPQFLISFYEKMQSDKGSIPDRFSAQQFSDYHSELNMSSLELGDSALYFCASSLRGPSYEQYFGPGTRLTVT.

The chain has TRBV16 and TRBJ1-5, with D unclear. The CDR3 is made up of 15 amino acids. CDR1 KGHSY and CDR2 FQNENV come from the germline V gene. The germline V and J ends were trimmed by 4 bases and 0 bases, with 10 bases remaining between them. The CDR3 reads CASSPLTASNQPQHF. The DNA for the CDR3 is TGTGCCAGCAGCCCTCTGACTGCTAGCAATCAGCCCCAGCATTTT.